This TCR beta chain emerged from a study of T cell clones after liver transplantation (dated by TCRdb to between 2017 and 2020). In the study overall: The samples were obtained from ITN030ST, a randomized trial that attempted immunosuppression withdrawal within 2 years after liver transplantation. As an antigen-independent comparator for donor-reactive sequences, third party-reactive TCRbeta sequences were also identified from pre-transplant MLRs. Blood samples were collected pre-transplant, pre-randomization before withdrawal, and post-randomization after either full withdrawal or failed withdrawal. The studied cohort comprised 8 liver transplant recipients, 3 classified as tolerant and 5 as non-tolerant. Tolerance was defined as complete immunosuppression withdrawal for at least one year with no rise in liver enzymes beyond twice the upper limit of normal. Subjects received no induction therapy and standard immunosuppression until randomization at 12-24 months post-transplant. Three of the eight recipients were HCV-positive; the others were transplanted for non-autoimmune, non-viral indications. Donor-reactive T cell clones were identified by TCRbeta sequencing following a pre-transplant mixed lymphocyte reaction and were subsequently tracked in post-transplant blood. The research as a whole found: In 5 of 8 subjects, regardless of tolerance or HCV status, circulating donor-reactive CD4 TCRbeta sequences dropped significantly post-transplant. Donor-reactive sequences decreased more than third party-reactive sequences, which suggests partial antigen-specific deletion that was not related to withdrawal success. Because allograft tissue specimens were not available, migration of donor-reactive T cells into the graft, rather than deletion, may have occurred. Once repertoire turnover was taken into account, donor-reactive detection showed a significant reduction for CD4 in 7 of 8 subjects and for CD8 in 8 of 8. The conclusions were considered preliminary, being limited by small, heterogeneous patient numbers and non-standardized post-transplant time points. Low numbers of available donor cells limited the measurable donor-reactive repertoire in a couple of subjects.

Inclusive of the bounding cysteine and phenylalanine, the CDR3 is 14 residues long. Only the CDR3 part of the read is kept: 42 bases, read in frame from the first base. Cut back by 3 bases and 5 bases, the V and J ends lie 13 bases apart. The germline V gene sets CDR1 to KGHSH and CDR2 to LQKENI. The sample's time point label is to be understood as: pre-transplant. Thawed unstimulated PBMCs were stained for CD3, CD4 and CD8 and FACS-sorted into CD3+CD4+ and CD3+CD8+ populations. Each of the 8 studied subjects was randomized to immunosuppression withdrawal. The Qiagen DNeasy Blood and Tissue Kit was used for genomic DNA isolation. Frozen genomic DNA underwent high-throughput TCRbeta CDR3 sequencing by immunoSEQ, including PCR amplification, mapping, bias correction and internal controls. The paper's data handling went like this. Productive rearrangements were retained, and unique TCRbeta sequences were defined by the CDR3 nucleotide sequence together with the V and J gene. For a sequence to be called donor-reactive, it needed a frequency of at least 0.01% and at least 5-fold expansion in CFSE-low cells compared with unstimulated pre-transplant cells. Minimum frequency thresholds were set for each subject based on the unstimulated sample with the lowest template count, ensuring at least 90% detection power. Jensen-Shannon divergence between the top 1000 TCRbeta sequences post- versus pre-transplant served as the measure of repertoire turnover. Two-sided Fisher's exact tests were used to test for changes in the detection of donor-reactive sequences. TCRdb obtained this table from immuneACCESS and retained in-frame rearrangements with V and J assigned. These tables miss some clones; where compared with another copy, unresolved V genes account for less than half of the shortfall, and the remainder is unexplained. Clonal size and the V and J genes are those of that table, whereas D and trimming came from the DNA. The table for this sample lists around 19,000 clones; over 80% of them were counted only once. The leading ten clones occupy 10% to 15% of the sample.

Turning to this clone: Its binding antigen is unknown. No base quality values were provided; no much bigger clone lies one nucleotide off.

The sequence links TRBV18 to TRBJ2-5; the D gene assignment is perhaps TRBD1 or TRBD2, with each matching 5 bases. The source of this sequence is a human donor who received a liver transplant. The sample consisted of CD8+ T cells from blood, taken before liver transplant. The DNA is as follows: TGTGCCAGCTCACCTTTGGGGGATTGGGAGACCCAGTACTTC. Its translation is CASSPLGDWETQYF.